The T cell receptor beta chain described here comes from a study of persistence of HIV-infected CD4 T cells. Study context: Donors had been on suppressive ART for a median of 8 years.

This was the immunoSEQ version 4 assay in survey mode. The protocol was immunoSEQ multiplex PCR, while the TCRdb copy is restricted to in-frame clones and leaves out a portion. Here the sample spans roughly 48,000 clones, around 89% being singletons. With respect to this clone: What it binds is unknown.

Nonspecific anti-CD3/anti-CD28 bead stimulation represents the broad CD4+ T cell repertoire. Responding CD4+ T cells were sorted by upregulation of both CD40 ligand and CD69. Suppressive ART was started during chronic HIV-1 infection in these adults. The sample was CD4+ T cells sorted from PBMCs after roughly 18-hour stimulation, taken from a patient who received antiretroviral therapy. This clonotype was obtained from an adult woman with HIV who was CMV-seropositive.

As DNA, the CDR3 is TGTGCCAGCAGCGCACGGGGGGCCGGGGAAGAGACCCAGTACTTC. Amino acids: CASSARGAGEETQYF. The chain uses TRBV11-2 and TRBJ2-5, with D tentatively TRBD2 (7 bases). CDR3 length: 15 amino acids. With 5 bases removed from V and 3 bases from J, the gap between germline ends came to 16 bases. Germline CDR1 reads SGHAT; CDR2 reads FQNNGV.